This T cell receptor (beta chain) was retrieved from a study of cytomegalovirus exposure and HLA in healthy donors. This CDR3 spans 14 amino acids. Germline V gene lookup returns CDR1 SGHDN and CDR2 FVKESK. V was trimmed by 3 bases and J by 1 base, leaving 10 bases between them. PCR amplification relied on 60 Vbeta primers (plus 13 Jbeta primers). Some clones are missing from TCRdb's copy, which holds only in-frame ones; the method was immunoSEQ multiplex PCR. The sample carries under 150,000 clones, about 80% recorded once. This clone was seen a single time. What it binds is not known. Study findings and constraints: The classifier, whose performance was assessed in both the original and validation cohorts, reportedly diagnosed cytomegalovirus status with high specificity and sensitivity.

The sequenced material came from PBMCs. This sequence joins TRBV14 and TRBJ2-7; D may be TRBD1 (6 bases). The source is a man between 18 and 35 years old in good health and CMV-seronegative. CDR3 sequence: CASSQGAFSYEQYF. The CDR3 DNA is TGTGCCAGCAGCCAGGGGGCTTTTTCCTACGAGCAGTACTTC.